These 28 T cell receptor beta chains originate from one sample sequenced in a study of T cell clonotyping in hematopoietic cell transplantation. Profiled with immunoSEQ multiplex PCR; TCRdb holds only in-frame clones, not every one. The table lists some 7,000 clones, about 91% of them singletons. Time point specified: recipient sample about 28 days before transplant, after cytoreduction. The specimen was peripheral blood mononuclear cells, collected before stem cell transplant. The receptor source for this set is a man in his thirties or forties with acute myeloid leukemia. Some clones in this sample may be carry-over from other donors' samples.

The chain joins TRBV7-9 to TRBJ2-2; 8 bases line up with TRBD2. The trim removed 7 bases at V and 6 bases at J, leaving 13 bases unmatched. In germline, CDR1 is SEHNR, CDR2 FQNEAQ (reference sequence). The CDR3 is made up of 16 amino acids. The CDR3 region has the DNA TGTGCCAGCATCGGAACGGGAGGGCCTTTTCCCGGGGAGCTGTTTTTT. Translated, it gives CASIGTGGPFPGELFF.

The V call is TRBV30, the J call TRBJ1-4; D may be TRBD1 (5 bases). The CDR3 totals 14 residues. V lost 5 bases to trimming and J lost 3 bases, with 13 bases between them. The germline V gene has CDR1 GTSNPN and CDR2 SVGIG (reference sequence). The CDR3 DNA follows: TGTGCCTGGTCCATGGGGGTACCTAATGAAAAACTGTTTTTT. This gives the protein CAWSMGVPNEKLFF.

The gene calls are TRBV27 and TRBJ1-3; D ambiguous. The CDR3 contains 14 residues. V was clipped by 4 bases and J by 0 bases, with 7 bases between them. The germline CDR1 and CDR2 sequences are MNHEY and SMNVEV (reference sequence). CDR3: CASSSLHSGNTIYF. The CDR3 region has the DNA TGTGCCAGCAGTTCCCTGCACTCTGGAAACACCATATATTTT.

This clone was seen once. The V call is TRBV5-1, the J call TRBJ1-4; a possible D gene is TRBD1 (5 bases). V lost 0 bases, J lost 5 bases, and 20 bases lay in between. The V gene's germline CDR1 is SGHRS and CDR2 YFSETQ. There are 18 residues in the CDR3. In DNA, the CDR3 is TGCGCCAGCAGCTTGGGTCGGCCAAACCCGGGGGTGAATGAAAAACTGTTTTTT. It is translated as CASSLGRPNPGVNEKLFF.

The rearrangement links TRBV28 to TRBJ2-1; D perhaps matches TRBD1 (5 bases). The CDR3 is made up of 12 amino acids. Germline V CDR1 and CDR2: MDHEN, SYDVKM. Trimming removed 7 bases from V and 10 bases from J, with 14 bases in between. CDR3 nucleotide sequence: TGTGCCAGCACCCTGGGGCTGGGGGAGCAGTTCTTC. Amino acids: CASTLGLGEQFF.

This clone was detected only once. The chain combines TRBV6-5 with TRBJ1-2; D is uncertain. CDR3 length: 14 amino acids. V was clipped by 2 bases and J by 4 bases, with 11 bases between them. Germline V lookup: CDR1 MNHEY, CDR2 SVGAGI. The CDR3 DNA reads TGTGCCAGCAGTTACGGACTGGGCTCCTATGGCTACACCTTC. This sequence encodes CASSYGLGSYGYTF.

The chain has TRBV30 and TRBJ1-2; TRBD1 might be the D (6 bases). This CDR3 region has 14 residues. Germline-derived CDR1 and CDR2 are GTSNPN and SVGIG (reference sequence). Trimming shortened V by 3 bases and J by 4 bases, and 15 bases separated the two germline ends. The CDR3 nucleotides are TGTGCCTGGAGCGCCTACAGGGAGAGCTATGGCTACACCTTC. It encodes CAWSAYRESYGYTF.

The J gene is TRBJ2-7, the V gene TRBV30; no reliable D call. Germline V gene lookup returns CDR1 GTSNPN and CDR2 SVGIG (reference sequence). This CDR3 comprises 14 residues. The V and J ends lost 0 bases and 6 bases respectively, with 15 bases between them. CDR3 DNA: TGTGCCTGGAGTGTGTGGGGAATGCTCTCCGAGCAGTACTTC. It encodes CAWSVWGMLSEQYF.

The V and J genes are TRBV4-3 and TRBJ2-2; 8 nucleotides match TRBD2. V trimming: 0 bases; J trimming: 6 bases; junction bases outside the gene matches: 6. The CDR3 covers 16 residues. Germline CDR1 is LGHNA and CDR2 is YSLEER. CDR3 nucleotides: TGCGCCAGCAGCCAAGATCGACGGGGGGGGGCCGGGGAGCTGTTTTTT. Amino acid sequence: CASSQDRRGGAGELFF.

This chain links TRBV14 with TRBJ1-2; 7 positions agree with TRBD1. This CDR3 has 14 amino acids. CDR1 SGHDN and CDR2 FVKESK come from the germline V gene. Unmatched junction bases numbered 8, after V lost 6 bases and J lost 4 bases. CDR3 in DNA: TGTGCCAGCAGACCAGGACAGGCCCCCTATGGCTACACCTTC. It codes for CASRPGQAPYGYTF.

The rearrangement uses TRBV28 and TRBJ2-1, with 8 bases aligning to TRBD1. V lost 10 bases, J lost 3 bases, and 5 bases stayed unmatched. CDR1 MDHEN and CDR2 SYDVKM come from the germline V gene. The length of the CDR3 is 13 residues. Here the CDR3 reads CATGGEGYNEQFF. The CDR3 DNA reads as TGTGCCACAGGGGGCGAGGGCTACAATGAGCAGTTCTTC.

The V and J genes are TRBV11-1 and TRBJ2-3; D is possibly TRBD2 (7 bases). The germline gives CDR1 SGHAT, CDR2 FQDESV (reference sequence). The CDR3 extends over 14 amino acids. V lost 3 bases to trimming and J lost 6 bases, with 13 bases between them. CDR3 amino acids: CASSLVAGADTQYF. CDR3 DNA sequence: TGTGCCAGCAGCTTGGTGGCGGGGGCGGATACGCAGTATTTT.

CDR3 DNA: TGTGCCAGCAGCCATAGCGGGAACGGGGATGAGCAGTTCTTC. Translated: CASSHSGNGDEQFF. The V call is TRBV7-9, the J call TRBJ2-1, with 8 bases that match TRBD2. V lost 5 bases to trimming and J lost 8 bases; unmatched junction nucleotides: 8. The CDR3 extends over 14 amino acids. Germline values: CDR1 SEHNR, CDR2 FQNEAQ (reference sequence).

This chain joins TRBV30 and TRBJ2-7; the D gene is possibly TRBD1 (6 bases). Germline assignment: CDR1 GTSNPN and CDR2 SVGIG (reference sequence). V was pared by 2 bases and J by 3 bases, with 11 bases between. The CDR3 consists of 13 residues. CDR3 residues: CAWSHARGYEQYF. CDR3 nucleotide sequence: TGTGCCTGGAGTCACGCCAGGGGCTACGAGCAGTACTTC.

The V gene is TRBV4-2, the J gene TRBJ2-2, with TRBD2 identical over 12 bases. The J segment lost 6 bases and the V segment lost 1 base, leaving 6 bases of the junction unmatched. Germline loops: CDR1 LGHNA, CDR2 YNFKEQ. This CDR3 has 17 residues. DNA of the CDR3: TGTGCCAGCAGCCAAGTGACTAGCGGGAGTTTCCCCGGGGAGCTGTTTTTT. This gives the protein CASSQVTSGSFPGELFF.

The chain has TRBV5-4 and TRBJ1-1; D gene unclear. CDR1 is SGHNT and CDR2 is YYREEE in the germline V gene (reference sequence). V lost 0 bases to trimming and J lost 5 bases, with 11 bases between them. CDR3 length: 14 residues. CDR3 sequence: CASSLANGETEAFF. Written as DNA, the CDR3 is TGTGCCAGCAGCTTGGCGAACGGGGAAACTGAAGCTTTCTTT.

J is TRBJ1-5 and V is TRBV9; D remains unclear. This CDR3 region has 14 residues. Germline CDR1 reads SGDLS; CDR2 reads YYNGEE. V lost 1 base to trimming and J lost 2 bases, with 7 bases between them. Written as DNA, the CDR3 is TGTGCCAGCAGCGTATCTGGGGGCAATCAGCCCCAGCATTTT. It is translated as CASSVSGGNQPQHF.

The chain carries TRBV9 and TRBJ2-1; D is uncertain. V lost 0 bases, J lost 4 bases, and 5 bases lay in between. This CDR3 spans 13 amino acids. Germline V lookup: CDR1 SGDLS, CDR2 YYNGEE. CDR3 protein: CASSVELYNEQFF. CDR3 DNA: TGTGCCAGCAGCGTAGAATTATACAATGAGCAGTTCTTC. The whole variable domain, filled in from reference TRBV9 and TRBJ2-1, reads DSGVTQTPKHLITATGQRVTLRCSPRSGDLSVYWYQQSLDQGLQFLIQYYNGEERAKGNILERFSAQQFPDLHSELNLSSLELGDSALYFCASSVELYNEQFFGPGTRLTVL.

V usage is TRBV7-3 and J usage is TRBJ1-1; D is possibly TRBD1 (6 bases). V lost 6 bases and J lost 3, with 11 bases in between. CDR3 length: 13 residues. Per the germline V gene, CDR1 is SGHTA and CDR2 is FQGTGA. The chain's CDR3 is CASSLWGHTEAFF. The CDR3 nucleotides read TGTGCCAGCAGTTTGTGGGGGCACACTGAAGCTTTCTTT. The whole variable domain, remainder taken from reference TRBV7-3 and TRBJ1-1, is GAGVSQTPSNKVTEKGKYVELRCDPISGHTALYWYRQSLGQGPEFLIYFQGTGAADDSGLPNDRFFAVRPEGSVSTLKIQRTERGDSAVYLCASSLWGHTEAFFGQGTRLTVV.

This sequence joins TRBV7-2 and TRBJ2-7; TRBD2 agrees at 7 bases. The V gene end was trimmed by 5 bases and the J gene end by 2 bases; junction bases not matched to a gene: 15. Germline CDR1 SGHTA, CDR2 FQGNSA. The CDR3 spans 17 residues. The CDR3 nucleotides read TGTGCCAGCAGCCCCGCCGTAAGCCTAGCGGCGACCTACGAGCAGTACTTC. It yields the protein CASSPAVSLAATYEQYF.

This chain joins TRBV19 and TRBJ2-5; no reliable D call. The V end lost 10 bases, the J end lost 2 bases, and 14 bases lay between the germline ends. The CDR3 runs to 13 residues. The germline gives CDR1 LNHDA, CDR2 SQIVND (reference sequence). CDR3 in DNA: TGTGCCATCCGACTGATGAGTCAAGAGACCCAGTACTTC. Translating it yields CAIRLMSQETQYF.

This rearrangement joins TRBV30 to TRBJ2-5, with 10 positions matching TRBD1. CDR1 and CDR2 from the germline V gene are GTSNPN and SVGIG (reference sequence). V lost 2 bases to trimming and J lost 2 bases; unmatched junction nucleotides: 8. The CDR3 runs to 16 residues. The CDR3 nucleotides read TGTGCCTGGAGTTACCGGGACAGGGGAGGTCAAGAGACCCAGTACTTC. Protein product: CAWSYRDRGGQETQYF.

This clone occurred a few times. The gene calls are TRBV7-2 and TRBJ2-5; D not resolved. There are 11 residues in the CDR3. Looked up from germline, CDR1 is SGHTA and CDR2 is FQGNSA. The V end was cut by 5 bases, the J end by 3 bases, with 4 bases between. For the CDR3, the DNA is TGTGCCAGCAGCGTAGAAGAGACCCAGTACTTC. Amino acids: CASSVEETQYF.

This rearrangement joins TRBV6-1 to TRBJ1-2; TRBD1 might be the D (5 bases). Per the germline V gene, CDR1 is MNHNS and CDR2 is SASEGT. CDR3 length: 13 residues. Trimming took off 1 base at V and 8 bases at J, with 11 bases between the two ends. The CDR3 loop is CASSEEEGNGYTF. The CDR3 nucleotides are TGTGCCAGCAGTGAAGAGGAGGGGAACGGCTACACCTTC.

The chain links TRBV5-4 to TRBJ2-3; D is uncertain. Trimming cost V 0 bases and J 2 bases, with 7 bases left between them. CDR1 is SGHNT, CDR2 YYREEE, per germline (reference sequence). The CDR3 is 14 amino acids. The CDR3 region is CASSLDISTDTQYF. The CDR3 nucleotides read TGTGCCAGCAGCTTGGACATATCCACAGATACGCAGTATTTT.

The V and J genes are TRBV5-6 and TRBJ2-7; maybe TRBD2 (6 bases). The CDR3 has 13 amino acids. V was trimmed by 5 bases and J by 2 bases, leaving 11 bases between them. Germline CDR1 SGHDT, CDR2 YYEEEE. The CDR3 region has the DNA TGTGCCAGCAGGGATAGCGGCGCCTACGAGCAGTACTTC. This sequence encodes CASRDSGAYEQYF.

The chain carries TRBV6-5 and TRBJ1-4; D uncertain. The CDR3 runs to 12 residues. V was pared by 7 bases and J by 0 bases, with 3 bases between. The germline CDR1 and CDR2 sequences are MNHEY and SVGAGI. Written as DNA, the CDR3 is TGTGCCAGCAAGTCAACTAATGAAAAACTGTTTTTT. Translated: CASKSTNEKLFF.

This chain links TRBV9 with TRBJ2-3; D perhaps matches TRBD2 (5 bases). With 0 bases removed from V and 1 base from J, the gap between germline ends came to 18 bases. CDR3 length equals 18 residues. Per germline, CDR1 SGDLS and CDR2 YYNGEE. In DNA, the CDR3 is TGTGCCAGCAGCGTAGAGGGCCGCACTAGTTTGGGCACAGATACGCAGTATTTT. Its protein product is CASSVEGRTSLGTDTQYF.